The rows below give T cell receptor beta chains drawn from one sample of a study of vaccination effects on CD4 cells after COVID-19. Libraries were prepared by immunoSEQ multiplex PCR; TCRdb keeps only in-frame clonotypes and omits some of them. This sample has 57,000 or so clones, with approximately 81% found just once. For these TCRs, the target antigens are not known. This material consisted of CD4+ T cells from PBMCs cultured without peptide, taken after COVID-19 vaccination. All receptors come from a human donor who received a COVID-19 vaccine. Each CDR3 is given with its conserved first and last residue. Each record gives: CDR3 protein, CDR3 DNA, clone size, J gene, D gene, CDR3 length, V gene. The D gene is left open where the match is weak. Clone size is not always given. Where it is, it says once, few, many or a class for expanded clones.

CASSSSRAELQETQYF | TGTGCTAGCAGCTCCTCCCGAGCGGAACTCCAAGAGACCCAGTACTTC | . | TRBJ2-5 | . | 16 | TRBV7-7
CASSHGPDNEQFF | TGTGCCAGCTCACATGGACCGGACAATGAGCAGTTCTTC | . | TRBJ2-1 | . | 13 | TRBV18
CAWSVQGARNTIYF | TGTGCCTGGAGTGTACAGGGGGCGAGAAACACCATATATTTT | . | TRBJ1-3 | TRBD1 | 14 | TRBV30
CASSLTLGRLSGANVLTF | TGTGCCAGCAGCTTAACGTTAGGACGGCTCTCTGGGGCCAACGTCCTGACTTTC | . | TRBJ2-6 | . | 18 | TRBV7-3
CASSLSGLGGYTF | TGTGCCAGCAGCTTATCGGGTTTGGGCGGCTACACCTTC | . | TRBJ1-2 | . | 13 | TRBV7-9
CASSPDQSGGQGYTF | TGTGCCAGCTCACCCGATCAATCAGGGGGCCAGGGCTACACCTTC | . | TRBJ1-2 | TRBD1 | 15 | TRBV18
CASSTRDSHEKLFF | TGTGCCAGCAGTACCCGGGACAGCCATGAAAAACTGTTTTTT | . | TRBJ1-4 | TRBD1 | 14 | TRBV28
CASRRYMNTEAFF | TGTGCCAGCAGGAGGTACATGAACACTGAAGCTTTCTTT | . | TRBJ1-1 | . | 13 | TRBV6-4
CARLLAGPPNNQFF | TGTGCCAGACTACTAGCGGGGCCTCCAAACAATCAGTTCTTC | . | TRBJ2-1 | TRBD2 | 14 | TRBV10-3
CASSLGGDEAFF | TGTGCCAGCAGCTTAGGGGGCGATGAAGCTTTCTTT | few | TRBJ1-1 | . | 12 | TRBV7-9
CASSLAGDYGYTF | TGTGCCAGCAGCTTAGCAGGGGACTATGGCTACACCTTC | . | TRBJ1-2 | . | 13 | TRBV7-9
CASSRQNRGSSYNEQFF | TGTGCCAGCTCACGACAAAACAGGGGGAGCTCCTACAATGAGCAGTTCTTC | . | TRBJ2-1 | TRBD1 | 17 | TRBV18
CASNRIRTGGNGYTF | TGTGCCAGCAACCGTATACGGACAGGGGGGAATGGCTACACCTTC | . | TRBJ1-2 | TRBD1 | 15 | TRBV2
CASSFSLAGANEQYF | TGTGCCAGCAGTTTCTCCCTAGCGGGAGCGAACGAGCAGTACTTC | . | TRBJ2-7 | TRBD2 | 15 | TRBV28
CASSIVLSRGRRTDTQYF | TGTGCCAGTAGTATAGTTCTATCGAGAGGGAGACGGACAGATACGCAGTATTTT | . | TRBJ2-3 | . | 18 | TRBV19
CASSSRDRGEQYF | TGTGCCAGTAGTAGCCGGGACAGGGGCGAGCAGTACTTC | . | TRBJ2-7 | TRBD1 | 13 | TRBV19
CASTSRDSMNTEAFF | TGTGCCAGCACCTCCCGGGACAGCATGAACACTGAAGCTTTCTTT | . | TRBJ1-1 | TRBD1 | 15 | TRBV18
CASSFSGTEKSRAFF | TGTGCCAGCAGCTTCTCCGGGACAGAAAAATCCCGAGCTTTCTTT | . | TRBJ1-1 | TRBD1 | 15 | TRBV11-1
CASSYSEISGDTIQETQYF | TGTGCCAGCAGTTACTCTGAGATTAGCGGGGACACCATCCAAGAGACCCAGTACTTC | . | TRBJ2-5 | TRBD2 | 19 | TRBV6-2/TRBV6-3
CASSREGSYNEQFF | TGTGCCAGTTCCAGGGAGGGCTCCTACAATGAGCAGTTCTTC | . | TRBJ2-1 | TRBD2 | 14 | TRBV6-5
CASSSWTGGHETQYF | TGCGCCAGCAGCTCCTGGACAGGGGGCCACGAGACCCAGTACTTC | . | TRBJ2-5 | TRBD1 | 15 | TRBV5-1
CASRRGDRSYGYTF | TGCGCCAGCAGGAGGGGGGACAGGAGCTATGGCTACACCTTC | . | TRBJ1-2 | TRBD1 | 14 | TRBV5-1